This T cell receptor beta chain was obtained from a study of beta chain features in type 1 diabetes. The CDR3 is 15 residues long. Trimming removed 6 bases from V and 4 bases from J, with 18 bases in between. The germline gives CDR1 KGHSH, CDR2 LQKENI. As regards this clone: Its specificity is unknown.

Study-wide results and caveats: When Type 1 diabetes patients were examined, their TCRB CDR3s proved moderately but significantly shorter in all four CD4+ subsets. For patients and controls alike, PCR might favor shorter templates to the same degree.

Investigators reverse transcribed all isolated RNA, so they sequenced expressed TCRB transcripts. Clones were sequenced by immunoSEQ multiplex PCR, and TCRdb holds only the in-frame ones, with some missing. In the table there are 500,000 to 850,000 clones, about 14% of which are singletons. The TCR sequence derives from a man younger than 30 with type 1 diabetes. The V gene is TRBV18, the J gene TRBJ1-2; D uncertain. The sample was naive CD4+ T cells from blood. CDR3 nucleotide sequence: TGTGCCAGCTCGCAATCAAAGTTGACGATCTATGGCTACACCTTC. Its translation is CASSQSKLTIYGYTF.